The 27 T cell receptor beta chains listed next were all sequenced from one sample in a study of CD8+CD57+ T cells in acquired aplastic anemia. Patients included in sequencing had previously demonstrated CD8+CD57+ cell expansion by flow cytometry. TCR beta VDJ and CDR3 profiling used genomic DNA as template. TCRdb processed the reads anew with MiXCR; each CDR3 protein has one entry. The sample carries 80,000 or so distinct CDR3 sequences, around 70% recorded once. The specimen sequenced was sorted CD4+, CD8+, or CD8+CD57+ T cells (not recorded which) from PBMCs. These receptors all stem from a human donor with aplastic anemia.

The J gene is TRBJ2-3, the V gene TRBV7-3; D unresolved. V lost 0 bases and J 2 bases, leaving 3 bases between the germline ends. Germline V CDR1 and CDR2: SGHTA, FQGTGA. This CDR3 spans 13 amino acids. The CDR3, as DNA: TGTGCCAGCAGCTTAACCCCCACAGATACGCAGTATTTT. As protein: CASSLTPTDTQYF.

This clonotype was seen more than once but under ten times. The chain combines TRBV20-1 with TRBJ2-1; TRBD2 matches at 10 bases. V lost 0 bases to trimming and J lost 4 bases; unmatched junction nucleotides: 21. The CDR3 is 21 amino acids. Germline V lookup: CDR1 DFQATT, CDR2 SNEGSKA (reference sequence). The CDR3 coding sequence is TGCAGTGCTAGAGATTCCATTACCCAACAATCACTAGCGGGAACATACAATGAGCAGTTCTTC. Translating gives CSARDSITQQSLAGTYNEQFF.

V and J are TRBV5-4 and TRBJ2-6; D uncertain. CDR3 length equals 13 residues. Per germline, CDR1 SGHNT and CDR2 YYREEE (reference sequence). V shed 4 bases and J shed 2 bases, with 4 bases lying between them. The CDR3 spells CASSPAGANVLTF. The CDR3 DNA reads as TGTGCCAGCAGCCCGGCTGGGGCCAACGTCCTGACTTTC.

V gene TRBV2 combines with J gene TRBJ1-1; D is undetermined. Trimming removed 2 bases at V and 1 base at J, with 11 bases between. The germline CDR1 and CDR2 sequences are SNHLY and FYNNEI. The CDR3 is 15 amino acids. Here the CDR3 reads CASSEFETPNTEAFF. CDR3 in DNA: TGTGCCAGCAGTGAATTTGAGACGCCGAACACTGAAGCTTTCTTT.

The chain is built from TRBV5-4 and TRBJ1-6; D gene ambiguous. The V and J ends lost 2 bases and 4 bases respectively, with 7 bases between them. Germline V gives CDR1 SGHNT, CDR2 YYREEE (reference sequence). The CDR3 sequence is 14 residues long. The chain's CDR3 is CASSFLAYNSPLHF. DNA of the CDR3: TGTGCCAGCAGCTTTTTAGCTTATAATTCACCCCTCCACTTT. The entire variable domain, with the rest obtained from reference TRBV5-4 and TRBJ1-6, is as follows: ETGVTQSPTHLIKTRGQQVTLRCSSQSGHNTVSWYQQALGQGPQFIFQYYREEENGRGNFPPRFSGLQFPNYSSELNVNALELDDSALYLCASSFLAYNSPLHFGNGTRLTVT.

This clonotype turned up a few times. The chain joins TRBV28 to TRBJ1-4; TRBD1 is a possible D gene (5 bases). The CDR3 totals 14 residues. Trimming took off 6 bases at V and 4 bases at J, with 12 bases between the two ends. Per germline, CDR1 MDHEN and CDR2 SYDVKM. For the CDR3, the DNA is TGTGCCAGCAGCAGGGACGGCGATAATGAAAAACTGTTTTTT. Translation gives CASSRDGDNEKLFF.

This sequence joins TRBV10-3 and TRBJ1-6, with D perhaps TRBD1 (5 bases). CDR1 is ENHRY, CDR2 SYGVKD, per germline. This CDR3 has 12 residues. Between the trimmed V and J ends, which lost 11 bases and 8 bases, there was a span of 13 bases. The CDR3 DNA reads TGTGCCGTTGGGACGGGGGATTCACCCCTCCACTTT. It specifies CAVGTGDSPLHF.

This clonotype was seen only a few times. This chain uses TRBV25-1 with TRBJ2-7; TRBD2 aligns across 10 bases. V was clipped by 10 bases and J by 2 bases; unmatched bases: 5. The CDR3 is 13 residues long. Per the germline V gene, CDR1 is MGHDK and CDR2 is SYGVNS. This CDR3 reads CATRTSGTYEQYF. The CDR3 nucleotides read TGTGCCACCCGGACTAGCGGAACCTACGAGCAGTACTTC.

This clonotype came up once. This chain links TRBV2 with TRBJ1-1, with 8 bases aligning to TRBD1. CDR1 and CDR2 (germline): SNHLY, FYNNEI. V lost 6 bases to trimming and J lost 6 bases; unmatched junction nucleotides: 9. The CDR3 totals 14 residues. This CDR3 reads CASRRRTGSSEAFF. For the CDR3, the DNA is TGTGCCAGCAGAAGGAGGACAGGGAGTTCTGAAGCTTTCTTT.

Details on this clonotype: The junction and the germline gene differ at one end; a read error may be behind it. The chain is built from TRBV24-1 and TRBJ2-7; TRBD1 aligns across 8 bases. Germline V gene sequence: CDR1 KGHDR, CDR2 SFDVKD. The CDR3 consists of 14 residues. The CDR3 nucleotides read TGTACCACCAGTGAAGGGACAGGCTCCTACGAGCAGTACTTC. Its protein is CTTSEGTGSYEQYF.

This clonotype was picked up many times. The chain carries TRBV10-1 and TRBJ1-2, with 7 bases lining up with TRBD1. V dropped 3 bases and J dropped 4; count of bases not matched to a gene: 8. The CDR3 length is 15 residues. Looked up from germline, CDR1 is WNHNN and CDR2 is SYGVQD (reference sequence). The CDR3 DNA is TGCGCCAGCAGTGACCTAGGACAGGCTGGCTATGGCTACACCTTC. Its protein is CASSDLGQAGYGYTF.

The rearrangement uses TRBV24-1 and TRBJ1-5; D is undetermined. This CDR3 is 15 amino acids long. Per germline, CDR1 KGHDR and CDR2 SFDVKD. Between the trimmed V and J ends, which lost 0 bases and 2 bases, there was a span of 7 bases. The CDR3 protein is CATSDLQGGNQPQHF. Here the CDR3 DNA reads TGTGCCACCAGTGATTTGCAAGGTGGCAATCAGCCCCAGCATTTT.

This clonotype occurred a few times. This chain links TRBV10-1 with TRBJ1-1, with 9 positions matching TRBD1. J gave up 2 bases and V 5 bases, and 9 bases lay outside the gene matches. Germline values: CDR1 WNHNN, CDR2 SYGVQD (reference sequence). The CDR3 loop spans 16 amino acids. The CDR3 reads CASSRDREGGNTEAFF. For the CDR3, the DNA is TGCGCCAGCAGTCGGGACAGGGAGGGAGGCAACACTGAAGCTTTCTTT.

J is TRBJ2-5 and V is TRBV20-1; tentative D call: TRBD2 (5 bases). The length of the CDR3 is 13 residues. CDR1 and CDR2 (germline): DFQATT, SNEGSKA (reference sequence). The V end was cut by 3 bases, the J end by 5 bases, with 13 bases between. The CDR3, as DNA: TGCAGTGCTAGTTATCCGGACTGGGAGACCCAGTACTTC. As protein: CSASYPDWETQYF.

The rearrangement joins TRBV2 to TRBJ2-7, with unresolved D. Trimming pared 7 bases from V and 2 bases from J, leaving 9 bases between. Per the germline V gene, CDR1 is SNHLY and CDR2 is FYNNEI. The CDR3 has 12 residues. The CDR3 is CASTQDAYEQYF. The CDR3 DNA follows: TGTGCCAGCACGCAGGATGCCTACGAGCAGTACTTC.

V and J are TRBV2 and TRBJ1-1; D ambiguous. Trimming left V 4 bases short and J 1 base short, with 10 bases between. The germline V gene encodes CDR1 SNHLY and CDR2 FYNNEI. There are 14 residues in the CDR3. For the CDR3, the DNA is TGTGCCAGCAGTGCCCTCGCGGGGAACACTGAAGCTTTCTTT. Its protein is CASSALAGNTEAFF.

This clonotype was detected many times. The gene calls are TRBV7-2 and TRBJ2-5, with D possibly TRBD2 on 7 matching bases. The CDR3 sequence is 13 residues long. Germline-derived CDR1 and CDR2 are SGHTA and FQGNSA. V lost 3 bases and J 4 bases, leaving 9 bases between the germline ends. This CDR3 is CASSFGGLETQYF. The CDR3 DNA reads as TGTGCCAGCAGCTTCGGGGGGCTAGAGACCCAGTACTTC.

This chain links TRBV7-9 with TRBJ2-7, with D unclear. Germline V lookup: CDR1 SEHNR, CDR2 FQNEAQ (reference sequence). The CDR3 covers 13 residues. V lost 0 bases and J 2 bases, leaving 5 bases between the germline ends. CDR3 residues: CASSLAPAYEQYF. The DNA of the CDR3 is TGTGCCAGCAGCTTAGCGCCGGCCTACGAGCAGTACTTC.

This clonotype was seen a few times. This chain's CDR3 is CASSLGGVETQYF. The CDR3 bases are TGTGCCAGCAGCTTAGGTGGTGTGGAGACCCAGTACTTC. The V and J genes are TRBV7-2 and TRBJ2-5; no firm D call. There are 13 residues in the CDR3. Germline lookup yields CDR1 SGHTA and CDR2 FQGNSA. The germline V and J ends were trimmed by 1 base and 5 bases, with 8 bases remaining between them.

The sample holds a few counts of this clonotype. The V gene is TRBV24-1, the J gene TRBJ2-1, with D uncertain. The V gene's germline CDR1 is KGHDR and CDR2 SFDVKD. There are 16 residues in the CDR3. Trimming took off 9 bases at V and 4 bases at J, with 21 bases between the two ends. CDR3 loop: CATAGFGRQNYNEQFF. The CDR3, as DNA: TGTGCCACCGCTGGGTTTGGGCGGCAGAATTACAATGAGCAGTTCTTC.

This clonotype was recorded at least ten times. V gene TRBV19 combines with J gene TRBJ1-1, with D possibly matching TRBD1 (5 bases). V shed 4 bases and J shed 1 base, with 16 bases lying between them. The V gene's germline CDR1 is LNHDA and CDR2 SQIVND (reference sequence). This CDR3 comprises 16 residues. The CDR3 DNA follows: TGTGCCAGTAGTAGGGGGACGGCGAGAGGGAACACTGAAGCTTTCTTT. Its translation: CASSRGTARGNTEAFF.

In its sample, this clonotype was seen once. The chain links TRBV29-1 to TRBJ1-2; D perhaps matches TRBD1 (6 bases). Trimming removed 4 bases from V and 4 bases from J, with 13 bases in between. There are 13 residues in the CDR3. The germline CDR1 and CDR2 sequences are SQVTM and ANQGSEA. The DNA for the CDR3 is TGCAGCGTTGGGGGGGGGGCTGGCTATGGCTACACCTTC. This sequence encodes CSVGGGAGYGYTF.

The rearrangement joins TRBV11-1 to TRBJ1-5; a possible D gene is TRBD1 (5 bases). The V end was cut by 2 bases, the J end by 2 bases, with 13 bases between. This CDR3 comprises 16 residues. Germline V lookup: CDR1 SGHAT, CDR2 FQDESV (reference sequence). CDR3 sequence reads: CASSLSSGSGNQPQHF. CDR3 nucleotide sequence: TGTGCCAGCAGCTTAAGCTCAGGGTCTGGCAATCAGCCCCAGCATTTT.

The J gene is TRBJ2-7, the V gene TRBV2; no reliable D call. This CDR3 spans 13 amino acids. Germline V gene lookup returns CDR1 SNHLY and CDR2 FYNNEI. Between the trimmed V and J ends, which lost 0 bases and 7 bases, there was a span of 10 bases. DNA for the CDR3: TGTGCCAGCAGTGAAGCGTGGCAGAGAGAGCAGTACTTC. The encoded protein is CASSEAWQREQYF. Variable domain in full (rest from reference TRBV2 and TRBJ2-7): EPEVTQTPSHQVTQMGQEVILRCVPISNHLYFYWYRQILGQKVEFLVSFYNNEISEKSEIFDDQFSVERPDGSNFTLKIRSTKLEDSAMYFCASSEAWQREQYFGPGTRLTVT.

The chain carries TRBV14 and TRBJ1-1; D uncertain. Looked up from germline, CDR1 is SGHDN and CDR2 is FVKESK. The CDR3 length is 14 residues. V was trimmed by 3 bases and J by 6 bases, leaving 14 bases between them. The CDR3 DNA follows: TGTGCCAGCAGCCACAGGAACACTTGGGCTGAAGCTTTCTTT. Translation: CASSHRNTWAEAFF.

The V and J genes are TRBV20-1 and TRBJ2-7, with 7 bases that match TRBD1. CDR1 and CDR2 (germline): DFQATT, SNEGSKA (reference sequence). V was clipped by 5 bases and J by 3 bases; unmatched bases: 7. The CDR3 covers 13 residues. CDR3 bases: TGCAGTGCTGGGGAGACAGGGAGCTACGAGCAGTACTTC. This encodes CSAGETGSYEQYF.

The rearrangement links TRBV7-3 to TRBJ2-2; no clear D. The V and J ends lost 1 base and 6 bases respectively, with 3 bases between them. This CDR3 is 12 amino acids long. Germline loops: CDR1 SGHTA, CDR2 FQGTGA. This chain's CDR3 is CASSLSPGELFF. In nucleotides, the CDR3 is TGTGCCAGCAGCTTAAGCCCCGGGGAGCTGTTTTTT.